This T cell receptor (beta chain) was identified during a study of blood T cell repertoires in COVID-19. The repertoire was sequenced with immunoSEQ multiplex PCR; TCRdb's copy has only in-frame clones and lacks some. Of some 390,000 clones in the sample, approximately 86% are singletons; the top ten hold roughly 3.1%. The sample was peripheral blood. This sequence was found in a human donor in a cohort sampled during active COVID-19.

In DNA, the CDR3 is TGTGCCAGCAGTTCCCCTCGCGGTAGCCTAAATGAAAAACTGTTTTTT. Its translation is CASSSPRGSLNEKLFF. The V call is TRBV28, the J call TRBJ1-4; D remains unclear. The CDR3 is 16 residues long. V lost 4 bases to trimming and J lost 5 bases, with 17 bases between them. Per germline, CDR1 MDHEN and CDR2 SYDVKM.